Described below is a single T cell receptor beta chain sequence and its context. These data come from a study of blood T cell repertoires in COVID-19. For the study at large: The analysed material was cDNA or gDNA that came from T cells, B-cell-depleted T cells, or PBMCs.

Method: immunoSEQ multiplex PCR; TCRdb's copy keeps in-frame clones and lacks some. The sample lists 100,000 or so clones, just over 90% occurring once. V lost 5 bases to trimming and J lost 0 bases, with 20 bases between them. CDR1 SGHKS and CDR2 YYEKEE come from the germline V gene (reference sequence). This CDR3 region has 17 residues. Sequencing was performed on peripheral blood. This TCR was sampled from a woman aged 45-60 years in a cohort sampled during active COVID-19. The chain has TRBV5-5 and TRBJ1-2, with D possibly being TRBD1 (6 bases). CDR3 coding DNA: TGTGCCAGCAGACCCTCCCCGGGACAACGTACTAACTATGGCTACACCTTC. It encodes CASRPSPGQRTNYGYTF.